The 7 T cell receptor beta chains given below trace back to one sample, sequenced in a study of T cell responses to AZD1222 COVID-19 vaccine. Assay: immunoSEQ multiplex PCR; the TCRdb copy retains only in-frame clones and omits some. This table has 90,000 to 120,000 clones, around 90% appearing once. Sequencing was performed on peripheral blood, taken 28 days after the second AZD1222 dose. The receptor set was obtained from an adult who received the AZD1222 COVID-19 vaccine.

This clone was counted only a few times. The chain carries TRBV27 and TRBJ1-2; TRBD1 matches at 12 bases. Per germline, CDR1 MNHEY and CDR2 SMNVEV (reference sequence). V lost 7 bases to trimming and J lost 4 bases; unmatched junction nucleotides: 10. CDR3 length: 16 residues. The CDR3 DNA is TGTGCCAGCAAAAAGACCGGGACAGGGGGCTTCTATGGCTACACCTTC. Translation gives CASKKTGTGGFYGYTF.

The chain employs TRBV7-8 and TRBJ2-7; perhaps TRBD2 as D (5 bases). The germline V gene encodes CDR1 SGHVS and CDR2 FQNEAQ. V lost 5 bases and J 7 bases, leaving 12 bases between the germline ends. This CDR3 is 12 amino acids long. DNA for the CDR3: TGTGCCAGCAGCCTTGGAGGAGTTGAGCAGTACTTC. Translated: CASSLGGVEQYF.

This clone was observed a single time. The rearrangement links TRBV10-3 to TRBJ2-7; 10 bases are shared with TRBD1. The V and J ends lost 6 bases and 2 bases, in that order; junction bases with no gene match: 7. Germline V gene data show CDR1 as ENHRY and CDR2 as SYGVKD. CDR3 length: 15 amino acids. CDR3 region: CAIRGGQGSTYEQYF. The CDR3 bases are TGTGCCATCAGGGGGGGACAGGGGTCGACCTACGAGCAGTACTTC.

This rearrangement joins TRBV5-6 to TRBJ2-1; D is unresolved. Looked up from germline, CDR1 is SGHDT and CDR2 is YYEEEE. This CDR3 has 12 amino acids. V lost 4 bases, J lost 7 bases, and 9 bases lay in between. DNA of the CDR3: TGTGCCAGCAGCACCGGACGGAATGAGCAGTTCTTC. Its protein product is CASSTGRNEQFF.

The CDR3 here is CASSLRTGFQETQYF. DNA of the CDR3: TGTGCCAGCAGCCTTCGGACAGGCTTCCAAGAGACCCAGTACTTC. This sequence joins TRBV7-9 and TRBJ2-5, with TRBD1 matching over 7 bases. Losses at the gene ends were 5 bases for V and 1 base for J; bases not matched to a gene: 7. The CDR3 length is 15 residues. Germline V lookup: CDR1 SEHNR, CDR2 FQNEAQ (reference sequence). The whole variable domain, filled in from reference TRBV7-9 and TRBJ2-5, reads DTGVSQNPRHKITKRGQNVTFRCDPISEHNRLYWYRQTLGQGPEFLTYFQNEAQLEKSRLLSDRFSAERPKGSFSTLEIQRTEQGDSAMYLCASSLRTGFQETQYFGPGTRLLVL.

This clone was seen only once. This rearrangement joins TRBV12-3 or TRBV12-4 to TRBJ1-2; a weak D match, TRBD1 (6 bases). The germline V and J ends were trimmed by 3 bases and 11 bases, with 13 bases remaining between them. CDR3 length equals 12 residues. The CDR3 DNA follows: TGTGCCAGCAGTTTTCCGGGACACAGGTACACCTTC. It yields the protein CASSFPGHRYTF.

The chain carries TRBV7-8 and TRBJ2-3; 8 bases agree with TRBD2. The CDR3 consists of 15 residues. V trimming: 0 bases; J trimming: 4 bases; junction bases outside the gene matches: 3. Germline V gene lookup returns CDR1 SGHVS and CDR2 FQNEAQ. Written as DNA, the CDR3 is TGTGCCAGCAGCTTAGCTGCGGGGGGTTCAGATACGCAGTATTTT. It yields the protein CASSLAAGGSDTQYF.